This T cell receptor beta chain was captured in a study of blood T cell repertoires in COVID-19. Study overall: PBMCs, B-cell-depleted T cells, or T cells were the source of the cDNA or gDNA that made up the material.

Germline V gene data show CDR1 as WNHNN and CDR2 as SYGVQD (reference sequence). With 6 bases clipped from V and 10 bases from J, the junction kept 6 bases outside the gene matches. The length of the CDR3 is 13 residues. Under the authors' procedure: From reference gene primer amplification, estimates of nucleated cell counts were derived. Libraries were prepared by immunoSEQ multiplex PCR; TCRdb keeps only in-frame clonotypes and omits some of them. The D gene and trimming were derived from the DNA, and the V and J assignments and clone size from that table. Of around 230,000 clones in the sample, approximately 83% were seen once. Participants were placed into cohorts based on the clinical history they reported.

The chain employs TRBV10-1 and TRBJ1-6, with 7 bases matching TRBD1. The sequence was obtained from a middle-aged woman with acute COVID-19. The specimen was PBMCs or T cells enriched from blood (not recorded which). The chain's CDR3 is CASRRDSRSPLHF. Here the CDR3 DNA reads TGCGCCAGCAGAAGGGACAGCCGCTCACCCCTCCACTTT.